These 7 T cell receptor beta chains were all obtained from the same sample, sequenced in a study of regulatory T cells in long-lasting Graves disease. Time point indicated: newly diagnosed GD, antithyroid drugs for less than 3 months. PBMC-extracted RNA yielded the TCR library. According to the study, TCR beta libraries were built with iRepertoire HTBI primers and CDR3-region Arm-PCR. TCRdb reprocessed the multiplex PCR reads with MiXCR, giving one entry per CDR3 protein. The sample consists of 200,000 to 250,000 distinct CDR3 sequences, approximately 18% of them appearing once. This sample was also put to use in a study of T cells in Graves' hyperthyroidism and ophthalmopathy.

This sample comprised peripheral blood mononuclear cells (PBMCs), obtained at new diagnosis, from a patient treated with antithyroid drugs. These TCRs come from a woman aged 25-40 years with Graves disease.

In its sample, this clonotype was seen many times. This chain joins TRBV4-1 and TRBJ1-2; D is unclear. The CDR3 length is 14 residues. V lost 0 bases, J lost 8 bases, and 13 bases lay in between. The V gene's germline CDR1 is MGHRA and CDR2 YSYEKL. CDR3 amino acids: CASSQDGQFAGYTF. In DNA, the CDR3 is TGCGCCAGCAGCCAAGATGGGCAGTTCGCAGGCTACACCTTC.

In the case of this clonotype: Germline is not matched at one junction end, which may reflect a read error. The chain recombines TRBV4-2 with TRBJ1-2; D call uncertain. The CDR3 is 15 amino acids. Germline V gives CDR1 LGHNA, CDR2 YNFKEQ. CDR3 bases: TGTGCCGGCAGTCAATTTCGGGGAGCTAACTATGGCTACACCTTC. This sequence encodes CAGSQFRGANYGYTF.

V and J are TRBV6-1 and TRBJ2-7; 11 bases are a match to TRBD2. V lost 7 bases to trimming and J lost 6 bases; unmatched junction nucleotides: 5. The CDR3 extends over 13 amino acids. Germline assignment: CDR1 MNHNS and CDR2 SASEGT. The CDR3 DNA is TGTGCCAGCACAACTAGCGGGAGTGGCGAGCAGTACTTC. It yields the protein CASTTSGSGEQYF.

This clonotype was detected ten times or more. The germline gene is not matched at one end of the junction; a read error may be the cause. The chain carries TRBV5-1 and TRBJ1-2; D gene unclear. The CDR3 is 15 residues long. Per germline, CDR1 SGHRS and CDR2 YFSETQ. The DNA of the CDR3 is TGTGCCAGCAGCCCTCAGATAGAAGTTGCCTATGGCTACACCTTC. It yields the protein CASSPQIEVAYGYTF.

This clonotype has a count of ten or more. J is TRBJ2-6 and V is TRBV20-1, with 9 bases identical to TRBD1. The CDR3 is 20 residues long. CDR1 is DFQATT and CDR2 is SNEGSKA in the germline V gene (reference sequence). The V gene end was trimmed by 3 bases and the J gene end by 0 bases; junction bases not matched to a gene: 15. The CDR3 sequence: CSARISFPTGGSSGANVLTF. DNA of the CDR3: TGCAGTGCTAGGATCTCGTTCCCGACAGGGGGGAGCTCTGGGGCCAACGTCCTGACTTTC.

This clonotype was counted ten times or more. The chain recombines TRBV27 with TRBJ1-1, with 7 nucleotides matching TRBD1. In germline, CDR1 is MNHEY, CDR2 SMNVEV (reference sequence). The V segment lost 6 bases and the J segment 3 bases; nucleotides outside the gene matches: 10. This CDR3 contains 15 residues. In nucleotides, the CDR3 is TGTGCCAGCAGAGGAAGGGGGCTGAAGTACACTGAAGCTTTCTTT. Translated: CASRGRGLKYTEAFF.

This clonotype has a count of ten or more. The genes are TRBV27 and TRBJ2-7; D is uncertain. This CDR3 spans 14 amino acids. V was clipped by 0 bases and J by 2 bases, with 8 bases between them. Germline CDR1 is MNHEY and CDR2 is SMNVEV (reference sequence). CDR3 nucleotides: TGTGCCAGCAGTTTATCGTTCGGAGCCTACGAGCAGTACTTC. It translates to CASSLSFGAYEQYF.